One sample yielded the 23 T cell receptor beta chains listed below, sequenced in a study of blood T cells in healthy people across ages. The second PCR ran roughly 6 to 11 cycles with a sample-barcoded 5' primer and J-beta primers. TCRdb re-called the 5' RACE reads through MiXCR, storing one row per CDR3 protein. Counted here are more than 650,000 distinct CDR3 sequences, 22% occurring once; the ten biggest clones make up around 21%. Sequencing was done on a sample of blood. The source is a man between 65 and 85 years old in good health.

The chain is built from TRBV25-1 and TRBJ1-2; no clear D gene. This CDR3 is 15 amino acids long. The germline V and J ends were trimmed by 1 base and 0 bases, with 9 bases remaining between them. Germline CDR1 and CDR2: MGHDK and SYGVNS. The CDR3 DNA is TGTGCCAGCAGTGAATCCCAAGCGGCTAACTATGGCTACACCTTC. It translates to CASSESQAANYGYTF.

This clonotype was detected a few times. The gene calls are TRBV6-5 and TRBJ1-2, with TRBD1 matching 9 bases. The length of the CDR3 is 14 residues. CDR1 is MNHEY, CDR2 SVGAGI, per germline. V lost 6 bases to trimming and J lost 6 bases; unmatched junction nucleotides: 8. The CDR3 sequence: CASRRQGVEDGYTF. CDR3 coding DNA: TGTGCCAGCAGGAGACAGGGGGTAGAGGATGGCTACACCTTC.

There are many counts of this clonotype. In nucleotides, the CDR3 is TGTGCCAGCAGCTTGGAAGGTCTCAATGAGCAGTTCTTC. This encodes CASSLEGLNEQFF. The rearrangement links TRBV5-8 to TRBJ2-1, with D uncertain. Trimming left V 0 bases short and J 6 bases short, with 7 bases between. The CDR3 runs to 13 residues. Germline lookup yields CDR1 SGHTS and CDR2 YDEGEE.

The V gene is TRBV6-4, the J gene TRBJ1-1, with a weak D call TRBD1 (5 bases). Trimming took off 3 bases at V and 1 base at J, with 12 bases between the two ends. This CDR3 is 15 amino acids long. Germline CDR1 is MRHNA and CDR2 is SNTAGT. The CDR3 nucleotides read TGTGCCAGCAGTGAGGCGGGGGGAGGGAACACTGAAGCTTTCTTT. Translating gives CASSEAGGGNTEAFF.

The gene calls are TRBV5-1 and TRBJ1-3, with no clear D. The CDR3 contains 15 residues. The germline gives CDR1 SGHRS, CDR2 YFSETQ. Trimming removed 2 bases from V and 2 bases from J, with 11 bases in between. CDR3 residues: CASSFSRGAGNTIYF. The CDR3 nucleotides read TGCGCCAGCAGCTTTTCCCGCGGGGCTGGAAACACCATATATTTT. Full variable domain (missing parts from reference TRBV5-1 and TRBJ1-3): KAGVTQTPRYLIKTRGQQVTLSCSPISGHRSVSWYQQTPGQGLQFLFEYFSETQRNKGNFPGRFSGRQFSNSRSEMNVSTLELGDSALYLCASSFSRGAGNTIYFGEGSWLTVV.

This clonotype was seen more than once but under ten times. This rearrangement joins TRBV7-6 to TRBJ1-3, with no clear D. CDR3 size: 14 residues. The germline CDR1 and CDR2 sequences are SGHVS and FNYEAQ. V was trimmed by 3 bases and J by 4 bases, leaving 10 bases between them. CDR3 DNA sequence: TGTGCCAGCAGCTTCAGTGGAGCCGGAAACACCATATATTTT. Amino acids: CASSFSGAGNTIYF.

This clonotype has only a few counts. The CDR3 loop reads CASSQTSGRVSEQFF. The CDR3 bases are TGTGCCAGCAGCCAAACTAGCGGGAGAGTGAGTGAGCAGTTCTTC. The chain employs TRBV7-9 and TRBJ2-1; the match to TRBD2 covers 11 bases. This CDR3 spans 15 amino acids. The J segment lost 9 bases and the V segment lost 5 bases, leaving 9 bases of the junction unmatched. Per germline, CDR1 SEHNR and CDR2 FQNEAQ (reference sequence).

The chain uses TRBV5-1 and TRBJ2-1; 10 bases fit TRBD2. Looked up from germline, CDR1 is SGHRS and CDR2 is YFSETQ. The V and J ends lost 2 bases and 9 bases, in that order; junction bases with no gene match: 5. There are 14 residues in the CDR3. The CDR3 DNA is TGCGCCAGCAGCTTTACTAGCGGGGTCGGTGAGCAGTTCTTC. As protein: CASSFTSGVGEQFF. Full variable domain (missing parts from reference TRBV5-1 and TRBJ2-1): KAGVTQTPRYLIKTRGQQVTLSCSPISGHRSVSWYQQTPGQGLQFLFEYFSETQRNKGNFPGRFSGRQFSNSRSEMNVSTLELGDSALYLCASSFTSGVGEQFFGPGTRLTVL.

This clonotype has only a few counts. J is TRBJ1-5 and V is TRBV28; D is uncertain. V was pared by 3 bases and J by 0 bases, with 15 bases between. The CDR3 runs to 17 residues. CDR1 is MDHEN and CDR2 is SYDVKM in the germline V gene. CDR3 sequence: CASSFSRGEYSNQPQHF. The CDR3 region has the DNA TGTGCCAGCAGTTTTAGTCGCGGGGAGTATAGCAATCAGCCCCAGCATTTT. The variable domain in full, with the rest retrieved from reference TRBV28 and TRBJ1-5, is DVKVTQSSRYLVKRTGEKVFLECVQDMDHENMFWYRQDPGLGLRLIYFSYDVKMKEKGDIPEGYSVSREKKERFSLILESASTNQTSMYLCASSFSRGEYSNQPQHFGDGTRLSIL.

The chain links TRBV4-3 to TRBJ1-2; 7 bases map to TRBD1. Germline assignment: CDR1 LGHNA and CDR2 YSLEER. V trimming: 1 base; J trimming: 4 bases; junction bases outside the gene matches: 15. The CDR3 totals 18 residues. CDR3 DNA: TGCGCCAGCAGCCAAGTCGCGGTTCCGGGACAGAAGATCTATGGCTACACCTTC. Encoded protein: CASSQVAVPGQKIYGYTF.

This sequence joins TRBV20-1 and TRBJ1-5; D is undetermined. Germline V gives CDR1 DFQATT, CDR2 SNEGSKA (reference sequence). V lost 3 bases and J lost 4, with 10 bases in between. This CDR3 spans 13 amino acids. CDR3 sequence reads: CSASKRWNQPQHF. DNA of the CDR3: TGCAGTGCTAGTAAGAGATGGAATCAGCCCCAGCATTTT.

The CDR3 DNA reads as TGTGCCAGCAGCTTAGGAGTAGCGGGCTCCTACGAGCAGTACGTC. Translating gives CASSLGVAGSYEQYV. The chain combines TRBV7-2 with TRBJ2-7, with 7 bases fitting TRBD2. Germline trimming cut 1 base from V and 0 bases from J; bases unmatched to any gene: 3. CDR1 and CDR2 (germline): SGHTA, FQGNSA. This CDR3 has 15 amino acids.

This clonotype was seen a handful of times. The J gene is TRBJ2-3, the V gene TRBV7-2; D might be TRBD1 or TRBD2, each matching 5 bases. Trimming stripped 5 bases from V and 0 bases from J, with 15 bases between. The CDR3 covers 16 residues. Germline CDR1 and CDR2: SGHTA and FQGNSA. CDR3 nucleotide sequence: TGTGCCAGCAGCCTTGGGACGGTTACTAGCACAGATACGCAGTATTTT. This sequence encodes CASSLGTVTSTDTQYF.

This clonotype came up a few times. The J gene is TRBJ2-5, the V gene TRBV20-1; D gene ambiguous. Deletions cut 1 base from V and 5 bases from J, with 14 bases between. The CDR3 totals 14 residues. Germline V gene data show CDR1 as DFQATT and CDR2 as SNEGSKA (reference sequence). The CDR3 protein is CSARGEKSVETQYF. The CDR3, as DNA: TGCAGTGCTAGAGGTGAAAAGAGCGTCGAGACCCAGTACTTC.

This clonotype was seen more than once but under ten times. The chain carries TRBV27 and TRBJ2-3, with 8 nucleotides matching TRBD2. The germline V gene has CDR1 MNHEY and CDR2 SMNVEV (reference sequence). CDR3 size: 14 residues. V was clipped by 5 bases and J by 4 bases; unmatched bases: 5. CDR3 protein: CASSRGGRSDTQYF. Written as DNA, the CDR3 is TGTGCCAGCAGTCGGGGGGGGCGGTCAGATACGCAGTATTTT.

This clonotype was detected a few times. The CDR3 coding sequence is TGTGCCAGCAGCCCCGGGACCCACTATGGCTACACCTTC. Protein sequence: CASSPGTHYGYTF. The chain combines TRBV3-1 with TRBJ1-2; possible D gene TRBD1, 5 bases. From germline, CDR1 is LGHDT and CDR2 YNNKEL (reference sequence). This CDR3 has 13 residues. The V end lost 4 bases, the J end lost 3 bases, and 9 bases lay between the germline ends.

This clonotype came up many times. This chain uses TRBV29-1 with TRBJ2-4; D gene ambiguous. V lost 6 bases to trimming and J lost 7 bases, with 16 bases between them. The CDR3 loop spans 13 amino acids. Germline CDR1 is SQVTM and CDR2 is ANQGSEA. The CDR3 DNA reads as TGCAGCGTCCATGACCCCGCAAGTAACATTCAGTACTTC. It encodes CSVHDPASNIQYF. Together with reference TRBV29-1 and TRBJ2-4, the CDR3 gives the full variable domain: SAVISQKPSRDICQRGTSLTIQCQVDSQVTMMFWYRQQPGQSLTLIATANQGSEATYESGFVIDKFPISRPNLTFSTLTVSNMSPEDSSIYLCSVHDPASNIQYFGAGTRLSVL.

The CDR3 loop reads CASSLGLAVDEQYF. CDR3 in DNA: TGCGCCAGCAGCCTAGGACTAGCTGTGGACGAGCAGTACTTC. V is TRBV5-1 and J is TRBJ2-7; 8 bases map to TRBD2. The CDR3 runs 14 residues. The germline V gene encodes CDR1 SGHRS and CDR2 YFSETQ. The trim removed 4 bases at V and 5 bases at J, leaving 8 bases unmatched.

This clonotype has a handful of counts. V usage is TRBV4-3 and J usage is TRBJ2-3, with a tentative D call TRBD1 (5 bases). There are 16 residues in the CDR3. The germline CDR1 and CDR2 sequences are LGHNA and YSLEER. V lost 0 bases to trimming and J lost 0 bases, with 10 bases between them. The CDR3 protein is CASSQELAGSTDTQYF. Written as DNA, the CDR3 is TGCGCCAGCAGCCAAGAGCTGGCAGGGAGCACAGATACGCAGTATTTT.

This chain links TRBV5-1 with TRBJ1-4; 8 bases agree with TRBD1. V trimming: 0 bases; J trimming: 2 bases; junction bases outside the gene matches: 3. The CDR3 contains 16 residues. The V gene's germline CDR1 is SGHRS and CDR2 YFSETQ. The CDR3 here is CASSLAGGATNEKLFF. CDR3 DNA: TGCGCCAGCAGCTTGGCAGGGGGCGCGACTAATGAAAAACTGTTTTTT.

V and J are TRBV29-1 and TRBJ1-1; a weak D match, TRBD1 (5 bases). The CDR3 consists of 12 residues. Germline CDR1 SQVTM, CDR2 ANQGSEA. The ends were cut back, 6 bases at V and 11 bases at J, with 19 bases in the middle. The CDR3 DNA sequence: TGCAGCGTAGGCCAGGGCTGGGGTGATGCTTTCTTT. Protein product: CSVGQGWGDAFF.

This clonotype has ten or more counts. The rearrangement links TRBV7-9 to TRBJ2-7, with D possibly matching TRBD1 (5 bases). The CDR3 is 13 residues long. Germline CDR1 reads SEHNR; CDR2 reads FQNEAQ (reference sequence). Deletions cut 5 bases from V and 2 bases from J, with 10 bases between. CDR3 DNA sequence: TGTGCCAGCAGCCCTGACAGTACCTACGAGCAGTACTTC. As protein: CASSPDSTYEQYF.

This clonotype was seen a handful of times. This chain uses TRBV20-1 with TRBJ2-1, with TRBD2 matching over 9 bases. The CDR3 spans 17 residues. Germline CDR1 reads DFQATT; CDR2 reads SNEGSKA (reference sequence). Trimming cost V 0 bases and J 7 bases; bases outside gene matches: 13. Here the CDR3 DNA reads TGCAGTGCTAGAGATCGGCTAGCGGGGTTCTTAGGTAATGAGCAGTTCTTC. Amino acids: CSARDRLAGFLGNEQFF.